The sequence of this T cell receptor (beta chain) was determined in a study of lung T cells in sarcoidosis with Löfgren's syndrome. TCRdb independently ran MiXCR on the reads; one entry per CDR3 protein. This sample has tens of thousands of distinct CDR3 sequences, with around 20% found just once. Many counts were recorded for this clonotype. Its antigen is unidentified. Broader study findings: Löfgren's syndrome patients reportedly showed greatest TRAV12-1 and TRBV2 expansion versus controls. Multiple Löfgren's syndrome patients reportedly shared TRAV12-1 and TRBV2 CDR3 motifs.

V lost 5 bases and J lost 11, with 18 bases in between. Germline CDR1 is MDHEN and CDR2 is SYDVKM. The CDR3 spans 13 residues. This sequence originates from a human donor with sarcoidosis (Löfgren's syndrome or another form), or a control subject (not recorded which). The chain is built from TRBV28 and TRBJ1-1, with D perhaps TRBD1 (5 bases). What was sequenced was CD4+ T cells from PBMCs. The CDR3 spells CASSGGSPGSAFF. The DNA for the CDR3 is TGTGCCAGCAGTGGAGGCTCCCCAGGGAGCGCTTTCTTT.